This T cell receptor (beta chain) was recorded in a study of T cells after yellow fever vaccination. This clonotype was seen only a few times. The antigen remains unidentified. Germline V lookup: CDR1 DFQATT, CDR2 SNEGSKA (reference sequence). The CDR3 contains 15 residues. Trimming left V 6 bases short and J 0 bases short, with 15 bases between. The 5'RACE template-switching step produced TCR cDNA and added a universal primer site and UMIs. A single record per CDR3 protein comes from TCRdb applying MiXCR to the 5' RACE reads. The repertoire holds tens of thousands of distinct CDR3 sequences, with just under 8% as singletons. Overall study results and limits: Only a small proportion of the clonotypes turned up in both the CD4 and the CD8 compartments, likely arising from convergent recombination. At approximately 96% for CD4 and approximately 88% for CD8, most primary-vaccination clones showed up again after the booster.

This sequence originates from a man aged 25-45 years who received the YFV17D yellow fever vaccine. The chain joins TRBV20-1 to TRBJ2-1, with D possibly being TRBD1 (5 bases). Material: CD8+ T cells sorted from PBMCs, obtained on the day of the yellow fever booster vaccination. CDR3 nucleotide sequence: TGCAGTGCGGGATTGACAGCGAGCTCCTACAATGAGCAGTTCTTC. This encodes CSAGLTASSYNEQFF.